This T cell receptor (beta chain) was sequenced for a study of blood T cell repertoires in COVID-19. Study at large: Material from acute and convalescent COVID-19 was sourced from the United States, Italy and Spain.

Trimming took 2 bases from V and 2 from J, leaving 8 bases between them. This CDR3 contains 15 residues. In germline, CDR1 is SGHDT, CDR2 YYEEEE. TCRdb's table, derived via immunoSEQ multiplex PCR, lists solely in-frame clones and lacks some. The sample consists of roughly 700,000 clones, 90% of them appearing once. J is TRBJ1-6 and V is TRBV5-6; D is unresolved. Sequenced sample: peripheral blood. The clonotype comes from a woman aged 18-30 years with acute or convalescent COVID-19. This CDR3 is CASSFREPYNSPLHF. The CDR3 nucleotides read TGTGCCAGCAGCTTTCGGGAACCCTATAATTCACCCCTCCACTTT. The complete variable domain, with remaining parts taken from reference TRBV5-6 and TRBJ1-6, reads DAGVTQSPTHLIKTRGQQVTLRCSPKSGHDTVSWYQQALGQGPQFIFQYYEEEERQRGNFPDRFSGHQFPNYSSELNVNALLLGDSALYLCASSFREPYNSPLHFGNGTRLTVT.